A single T cell receptor beta chain is shown here with its context. In the authors' workflow: Counts of nucleated cells, estimated from reference gene primer amplification, were obtained. The assay was immunoSEQ multiplex PCR, and TCRdb's table has in-frame clones only and misses some. The D gene and trimming were derived from the DNA, and the V and J assignments and clone size from that table. Among some 190,000 clones listed, roughly 87% were seen once. This sample stems from a study of blood T cell repertoires in COVID-19. Whole-study context: Nucleic acid was either cDNA or gDNA, and it came from T cells, B-cell-depleted T cells, or PBMCs.

V dropped 2 bases and J dropped 6; count of bases not matched to a gene: 5. CDR1 MNHEY and CDR2 SVGEGT come from the germline V gene. This CDR3 comprises 14 residues. The TCR comes from a woman aged 55-69 years with COVID-19, enrolled during active disease. The sequencing sample was made of peripheral blood. The chain joins TRBV6-2 or TRBV6-3 to TRBJ1-2; 8 bases are a match to TRBD1. This chain's CDR3 is CASSYQGARNGYTF. CDR3 DNA sequence: TGTGCCAGCAGTTACCAGGGGGCGCGAAATGGCTACACCTTC.